The entry below gives a single T cell receptor (beta chain) sequence along with its context. V dropped 3 bases and J dropped 5 bases, with 19 bases sitting between them. CDR3 length equals 16 residues. CDR1 is MGHRA, CDR2 YSYEKL, per germline. This record comes from a study of blood T cell repertoires in COVID-19. Overall study context: PBMCs, B-cell-depleted T cells, or T cells were the source of the cDNA or gDNA that made up the material.

Per the study methods: How many nucleated cells were present was estimated from reference gene primer amplification. Sequencing used immunoSEQ multiplex PCR; TCRdb keeps in-frame clones, though not all of them. The D gene and trimming were derived from the DNA, and the V and J assignments and clone size from that table. The repertoire holds tens of thousands of clones, with roughly three quarters as singletons. This clonotype was sampled from a human donor with active or convalescent COVID-19. The donor label of this sample is uncertain. Sequencing was performed on peripheral blood. The rearrangement uses TRBV4-1 and TRBJ2-5; perhaps TRBD2 as D (6 bases). CDR3 in amino acids: CASSHPGTGRGETQYF. For the CDR3, the DNA is TGCGCCAGCAGCCACCCTGGGACGGGACGGGGGGAGACCCAGTACTTC.